This TCR beta chain came from a study of blood T cell repertoires in COVID-19. Authors' analysis steps: Scientists estimated how many nucleated cells there were by amplifying reference gene primers. Here immunoSEQ multiplex PCR was the method, and the copy in TCRdb shows in-frame clones only, minus some. V, J and clone size are taken as reported in that table, and D and trimming were inferred from the DNA itself. In the table there are about 230,000 clones, less than 90% of which are singletons. The CDR3 is 16 residues long. Germline V lookup: CDR1 LNHDA, CDR2 SQIVND (reference sequence). The V end lost 4 bases, the J end lost 0 bases, and 13 bases lay between the germline ends.

This sequence joins TRBV19 and TRBJ2-1, with D perhaps matching TRBD2 (5 bases). The sample consisted of peripheral blood. This TCR was recovered from a woman in her sixties or seventies with active or convalescent COVID-19. The CDR3 reads CASSNLAGHSYNEQFF. The CDR3 DNA reads TGTGCCAGTAGTAACCTGGCGGGTCACTCCTACAATGAGCAGTTCTTC.